One TCR beta chain is described in this entry. In its sample, this clone was seen a few times. Its antigen remains unidentified. Per-base qualities were not stored, and no clone one base away is much larger. The entry originates in a study of memory CD4+ T cells and cytomegalovirus serostatus (dated by TCRdb to the late 2010s). Context from the whole study: A total of 33 healthy Belgian adults, of whom 9 were CMV seropositive and about 24 were CMV seronegative, were included in the cohort. CD4+ memory TCRbeta repertoires of a Belgian cohort with known cytomegalovirus serostatus were sequenced in order to replicate a published TCR-based CMV serostatus classifier.

Trimmed from V: 0 bases; trimmed from J: 4 bases; junction bases lacking a gene match: 5. Measured from the cysteine to the phenylalanine, the CDR3 is 16 residues long. Here the CDR3 DNA is all that survives: 48 bases in frame from base 1. For CDR1 and CDR2, the germline V gene (reference sequence) lists LNHNV and YYDKDF. Results and caveats for the whole study, not just this receptor: CMV serostatus prediction reached a median bootstrapped AUC of 0.95 with the original framework and just under 0.93 with a US-trained random forest. Only CD4+CD45RO+ memory cells were sequenced, unlike the original study, which covered naive and memory CD4+ and CD8+ populations. Among the roughly 160 previously reported CMV-associated TCRbeta sequences, approximately 67 showed up in the CD4+ memory repertoires, with each one found in between one and five individuals. The results were interpreted as suggesting that the CMV-associated TCR signature is mostly present in the CD4+ memory repertoire. On the Belgian cohort, the classifier based on the original framework reached a median bootstrapped AUC of approximately 0.95, with a 95% CI of 0.76-1.00.

The Quick-DNA Microprep Kit was used to extract genomic DNA from the sorted cells. TCRbeta DNA was amplified with the immunoSEQ hsTCRbeta kit following the manufacturer's protocol. An Illumina MiSeq instrument was used to sequence the TCRbeta libraries. The published analysis was carried out like this. Removing out-of-frame sequences left 2 million to 2.5 million distinct TCRbeta sequences, an average of around 67,000 per individual. Each individual was scored according to the count of 150 or so previously reported CMV-associated TCRbeta sequences and the total productive distinct TCRbeta count. A beta-binomial model was reimplemented in Python, and scikit-learn random forests with default parameters were trained on data from the US cohort. On the Belgian cohort, classifier performance was reported as the median AUC, along with percentile confidence intervals, across 10,000 bootstrap iterations. TCRdb's version of the immuneACCESS table is confined to in-frame rearrangements and falls short of the full clone set. An unresolved V gene accounts for under half of the shortfall where checked; the remainder is of unknown origin. The V and J calls and clone size were taken over from that table, and D and trimming were inferred from the DNA. This sample is represented by 50,000 or so clones; approximately 81% of them were singletons. The ten largest account for 1.2% of the sample.

Single viable CD3+CD4+CD8-CD45RO+ cells were sorted as memory CD4+ T cells on a FACSAria II. CMV serostatus was determined using a Roche Elecsys assay that detects serum IgG against CMV pp150, pp28, p38 and p52. Once the samples were thawed, total CD4+ T cells were enriched through positive selection using CD4 magnetic microbeads. The samples came from a different study that was designed specifically to examine the CD4+ T cell memory repertoire. Peripheral blood mononuclear cells were isolated and cryopreserved according to standard operating procedures, and serum was kept at -80 degrees C. CD3-PerCP (BW264/56), CD4-APC (RPA-T4), CD45RO-PE (UCHT1) and CD8-Pacific Orange (3B5) antibodies were used for staining, and non-viable cells were excluded with Sytox blue.

Sequencing was carried out using memory CD4+ T cells from blood. This clonotype was sampled from an adult in good health and CMV-seropositive. The V and J segments used are TRBV15 and TRBJ2-2, with 7 bases in between that match TRBD2. The nucleotide sequence is given as TGTGCCACCAGCAGAGATAGCGGGTATAGCACCGGGGAGCTGTTTTTT. Translated, it gives CATSRDSGYSTGELFF.